This T cell receptor (beta chain) was captured by sequencing in a study of T cell responses to AZD1222 COVID-19 vaccine. Measured with immunoSEQ multiplex PCR; TCRdb has only the in-frame clones, and not every one. This sample has some 130,000 clones; roughly nine tenths occur once, and the top ten carry about 2.7%. Study-level findings and limits: Clonal diversity may have been underestimated, and the donors were mostly white British, with more females than males.

For this clone: The antigen is undetermined.

The receptor was isolated from an adult in good health. Sequencing was performed on peripheral blood, taken on day 0 of AZD1222 vaccination.

CDR3 coding DNA: TGTGCCACCAGCCCCCCGGACAGGCCCCCAATGGGCTACACCTTC. This encodes CATSPPDRPPMGYTF. The rearrangement joins TRBV15 to TRBJ1-2, with TRBD1 matching over 7 bases. V was pared by 5 bases and J by 8 bases, with 14 bases of the junction left unmatched. The CDR3 has 15 residues. CDR1 is LNHNV and CDR2 is YYDKDF in the germline V gene (reference sequence).